These 27 T cell receptor beta chains were sequenced from one sample in a study of OX40 agonist ivuxolimab in advanced cancers. Only in-frame clones appear in the TCRdb table, and some are missing; sequencing was by immunoSEQ multiplex PCR. Seen here are 98,000 or so clones, around 85% observed once, and the top ten hold 0.82%. Source: CD4+ or CD8+ T cells sorted from blood, taken in a trial of the OX40 agonist ivuxolimab. The receptors derive from an adult with an advanced solid tumor such as melanoma, head and neck, liver or kidney cancer.

This rearrangement joins TRBV14 to TRBJ2-4, with 7 positions matching TRBD1. V trimming: 2 bases; J trimming: 2 bases; junction bases outside the gene matches: 6. Germline CDR1 and CDR2: SGHDN and FVKESK. This CDR3 spans 16 amino acids. CDR3: CASSQLRGRTKNIQYF. The CDR3 DNA reads TGTGCCAGCAGCCAATTAAGGGGGCGAACCAAAAACATTCAGTACTTC.

This clone has more than one count but fewer than ten. The J gene is TRBJ1-2, the V gene TRBV19; no definite D call. The V gene lost 5 bases and the J gene lost 2 bases, with 12 bases spanning the gap. Germline V gene sequence: CDR1 LNHDA, CDR2 SQIVND (reference sequence). CDR3 size: 14 residues. Written as DNA, the CDR3 is TGTGCCAGTAGTCCCTTGGGCGCAAACTATGGCTACACCTTC. Its translation is CASSPLGANYGYTF.

This chain links TRBV28 with TRBJ1-6; D is perhaps TRBD1 (6 bases). The CDR3 totals 13 residues. V lost 4 bases, J lost 10 bases, and 11 bases lay in between. CDR1 is MDHEN and CDR2 is SYDVKM in the germline V gene. DNA for the CDR3: TGTGCCAGCAGTTCGGGGGCAGGGTCACCCCTCCACTTT. Its protein is CASSSGAGSPLHF. Using reference TRBV28 and TRBJ1-6 for the parts outside the CDR3, the full variable domain is DVKVTQSSRYLVKRTGEKVFLECVQDMDHENMFWYRQDPGLGLRLIYFSYDVKMKEKGDIPEGYSVSREKKERFSLILESASTNQTSMYLCASSSGAGSPLHFGNGTRLTVT.

Regarding this clone: Other DNA sequences within the sample encode an identical CDR3. The gene calls are TRBV27 and TRBJ1-1; D gene ambiguous. The CDR3 contains 14 residues. Trimming removed 5 bases at V and 1 base at J, with 11 bases between. The germline V gene encodes CDR1 MNHEY and CDR2 SMNVEV (reference sequence). The DNA for the CDR3 is TGTGCCAGCAGTACTAGGACCGGGAACACTGAAGCTTTCTTT. Protein: CASSTRTGNTEAFF.

This chain joins TRBV18 and TRBJ1-2; 9 bases line up with TRBD1. Germline loops: CDR1 KGHSH, CDR2 LQKENI. CDR3 length: 14 amino acids. Trimming at V came to 3 bases and at J to 7 bases, leaving 6 bases not matched to a gene. CDR3 amino acids: CASSPTGQGTGYTF. Here the CDR3 DNA reads TGTGCCAGCTCACCGACAGGACAGGGGACTGGCTACACCTTC.

The chain joins TRBV5-1 to TRBJ2-1; 7 bases are shared with TRBD2. The germline V gene encodes CDR1 SGHRS and CDR2 YFSETQ. The V and J ends lost 4 bases and 7 bases, in that order; junction bases with no gene match: 11. CDR3 length equals 15 residues. The CDR3 region is CASSPWGGLGNEQFF. CDR3 nucleotides: TGCGCCAGCAGCCCCTGGGGGGGGTTGGGGAATGAGCAGTTCTTC. Full variable domain (remainder filled in from reference TRBV5-1 and TRBJ2-1): KAGVTQTPRYLIKTRGQQVTLSCSPISGHRSVSWYQQTPGQGLQFLFEYFSETQRNKGNFPGRFSGRQFSNSRSEMNVSTLELGDSALYLCASSPWGGLGNEQFFGPGTRLTVL.

V and J are TRBV6-1 and TRBJ2-4, with a weak D call TRBD2 (5 bases). CDR1 MNHNS and CDR2 SASEGT come from the germline V gene. V was pared by 8 bases and J by 0 bases, with 14 bases between. The CDR3 contains 15 residues. The CDR3 here is CASLSSNLAKNIQYF. The CDR3 nucleotides read TGTGCCAGCCTGTCTAGCAACTTAGCCAAAAACATTCAGTACTTC.

V is TRBV7-8 and J is TRBJ2-3; D gene ambiguous. Germline V CDR1 and CDR2: SGHVS, FQNEAQ. V lost 0 bases and J 2 bases, leaving 3 bases between the germline ends. The CDR3 totals 13 residues. CDR3: CASSLAYTDTQYF. In DNA form, the CDR3 reads TGTGCCAGCAGCTTAGCCTACACAGATACGCAGTATTTT.

The CDR3 reads CASSLKPSTDTQYF. In DNA form, the CDR3 reads TGCGCCAGCAGCTTAAAGCCTAGCACAGATACGCAGTATTTT. The chain has TRBV5-1 and TRBJ2-3; D is ambiguous. Germline CDR1 is SGHRS and CDR2 is YFSETQ. The length of the CDR3 is 14 residues. Trimming removed 2 bases from V and 0 bases from J, with 7 bases in between.

The rearrangement uses TRBV5-1 and TRBJ2-1; 7 bases match TRBD2. The germline gives CDR1 SGHRS, CDR2 YFSETQ. With V trimmed by 2 bases and J by 7 bases, 3 bases remained unmatched. The CDR3 consists of 13 residues. This chain's CDR3 is CASSFSGWNEQFF. CDR3 in DNA: TGCGCCAGCAGCTTTAGCGGGTGGAATGAGCAGTTCTTC.

There are a few counts of this clone. The chain recombines TRBV30 with TRBJ2-7; 8 bases fit TRBD2. Germline V gene sequence: CDR1 GTSNPN, CDR2 SVGIG (reference sequence). J lost 3 bases, V lost 1 base, and 5 bases had no gene match. The CDR3 length is 14 residues. CDR3 loop: CAWSELADVYEQYF. CDR3 nucleotide sequence: TGTGCCTGGAGTGAACTAGCGGACGTCTACGAGCAGTACTTC.

The chain combines TRBV7-8 with TRBJ1-4, with 9 bases fitting TRBD1. The ends lost 5 bases at V and 8 bases at J; junction bases unmatched: 6. The germline CDR1 and CDR2 sequences are SGHVS and FQNEAQ. The CDR3 extends over 14 amino acids. The CDR3 loop reads CASSLQGAREKLFF. The DNA of the CDR3 is TGTGCCAGCAGCCTACAGGGGGCCAGAGAAAAACTGTTTTTT.

The chain couples TRBV7-8 to TRBJ1-2; D possibly corresponds to TRBD1 (6 bases). CDR3 length: 14 amino acids. The V gene's germline CDR1 is SGHVS and CDR2 FQNEAQ. The V gene lost 5 bases and the J gene lost 2 bases, with 12 bases spanning the gap. CDR3 DNA sequence: TGTGCCAGCAGCCTCGGACAGAGGAACTATGGCTACACCTTC. Protein sequence: CASSLGQRNYGYTF.

This chain uses TRBV6-1 with TRBJ1-2; D ambiguous. The germline V gene has CDR1 MNHNS and CDR2 SASEGT. Trimming pared 2 bases from V and 6 bases from J, leaving 22 bases between. The CDR3 spans 17 residues. The CDR3 bases are TGTGCCAGCAGTGAATATGGAGCGACTGGCGGGATGGATGGCTACACCTTC. As protein: CASSEYGATGGMDGYTF.

The rearrangement joins TRBV2 to TRBJ2-7; D might be TRBD1 (5 bases). Looked up from germline, CDR1 is SNHLY and CDR2 is FYNNEI. The V gene lost 4 bases and the J gene lost 5 bases, with 12 bases spanning the gap. The CDR3 has 13 amino acids. CDR3 loop: CASSGNRFDEQYF. CDR3 coding DNA: TGTGCCAGCAGTGGGAACAGGTTTGACGAGCAGTACTTC. The full variable domain, with the rest looked up from reference TRBV2 and TRBJ2-7, is EPEVTQTPSHQVTQMGQEVILRCVPISNHLYFYWYRQILGQKVEFLVSFYNNEISEKSEIFDDQFSVERPDGSNFTLKIRSTKLEDSAMYFCASSGNRFDEQYFGPGTRLTVT.

The chain is built from TRBV7-2 and TRBJ2-1, with TRBD2 matching over 7 bases. Germline V gene data show CDR1 as SGHTA and CDR2 as FQGNSA. This CDR3 contains 15 residues. The V gene end was trimmed by 7 bases and the J gene end by 10 bases; junction bases not matched to a gene: 16. As DNA, the CDR3 is TGTGCCAGCAAGACCCGCGGGGGAGTTGGTGACGAGCAGTTCTTC. Translated: CASKTRGGVGDEQFF.

The chain has TRBV5-1 and TRBJ1-2; perhaps TRBD1 as D (6 bases). CDR1 is SGHRS and CDR2 is YFSETQ in the germline V gene. The length of the CDR3 is 13 residues. V lost 5 bases and J lost 1, with 9 bases in between. CDR3 protein: CASRQGDNYGYTF. The CDR3 DNA is TGCGCCAGCAGACAGGGTGATAACTATGGCTACACCTTC.

The chain is built from TRBV19 and TRBJ1-5; the D gene is possibly TRBD1 (6 bases). V was shortened by 8 bases and J by 7 bases, with 21 bases between the two germline ends. The CDR3 is made up of 15 amino acids. Germline assignment: CDR1 LNHDA and CDR2 SQIVND (reference sequence). The CDR3 here is CASSSGGQARQPQHF. The CDR3 DNA sequence: TGTGCCAGTTCTTCTGGGGGGCAGGCTCGGCAGCCCCAGCATTTT.

This chain connects TRBV2 to TRBJ2-3; the D gene could be TRBD1 or TRBD2 (5 bases each). Trimming took 6 bases from V and 1 from J, leaving 17 bases between them. CDR3 length: 16 amino acids. Germline V gene lookup returns CDR1 SNHLY and CDR2 FYNNEI. The CDR3 protein is CASSEEDIPGTDTQYF. CDR3 nucleotide sequence: TGTGCCAGCAGCGAGGAGGACATCCCGGGCACAGATACGCAGTATTTT.

V usage is TRBV2 and J usage is TRBJ1-1, with 8 bases fitting TRBD1. Germline values: CDR1 SNHLY, CDR2 FYNNEI. With 5 bases clipped from V and 5 bases from J, the junction kept 7 bases outside the gene matches. The CDR3 length is 14 residues. The CDR3 sequence is CASSTGQGDTEAFF. The CDR3 DNA is TGTGCCAGCAGTACCGGACAGGGCGATACTGAAGCTTTCTTT.

The gene calls are TRBV10-3 and TRBJ2-7; weak D call: TRBD1 (5 bases). The germline CDR1 and CDR2 sequences are ENHRY and SYGVKD. The CDR3 contains 13 residues. Between the trimmed V and J ends, which lost 6 bases and 3 bases, there was a span of 12 bases. CDR3 region: CAIRQGQGYEQYV. For the CDR3, the DNA is TGTGCCATCAGGCAAGGGCAGGGCTACGAGCAGTACGTC.

The chain joins TRBV19 to TRBJ2-1; D possibly corresponds to TRBD2 (7 bases). In germline, CDR1 is LNHDA, CDR2 SQIVND (reference sequence). The V and J ends lost 8 bases and 7 bases respectively, with 15 bases between them. This CDR3 is built from 13 residues. The CDR3 coding sequence is TGTGCCAGTCGAAAAAAGGGGGGGAATGAGCAGTTCTTC. Translation: CASRKKGGNEQFF.

This clone occurred once. The rearrangement joins TRBV7-9 to TRBJ2-5, with unresolved D. The germline gives CDR1 SEHNR, CDR2 FQNEAQ (reference sequence). This CDR3 is 15 amino acids long. V lost 5 bases and J lost 3, with 16 bases in between. CDR3 sequence reads: CASSKTGSTKETQYF. The CDR3 coding sequence is TGTGCCAGCAGCAAGACGGGTTCGACAAAAGAGACCCAGTACTTC.

This chain uses TRBV4-2 with TRBJ2-3; 8 bases are shared with TRBD2. The CDR3 runs 15 residues. V was clipped by 3 bases and J by 4 bases; unmatched bases: 6. Germline CDR1 and CDR2: LGHNA and YNFKEQ. The CDR3 reads CASSQAAGVADTQYF. CDR3 DNA: TGTGCCAGCAGCCAGGCAGCGGGAGTGGCAGATACGCAGTATTTT.

For the CDR3, the DNA is TGTGCCATCAGCCCCGGACTAGCGGGAGGGTACGAGCAGTACTTC. Residues: CAISPGLAGGYEQYF. This chain uses TRBV10-3 with TRBJ2-7, with 15 positions matching TRBD2. CDR3 length: 15 amino acids. Germline V gives CDR1 ENHRY, CDR2 SYGVKD. V gave up 6 bases and J gave up 4 bases; unmatched junction bases: 4.

V is TRBV5-4 and J is TRBJ2-6; 8 positions agree with TRBD1. CDR3 length: 16 residues. V shed 3 bases, J shed 2 bases, and the junction held 4 bases outside the gene matches. From germline, CDR1 is SGHNT and CDR2 YYREEE (reference sequence). The chain's CDR3 is CASSSGQGAGANVLTF. The CDR3 DNA follows: TGTGCCAGCAGCTCTGGACAGGGCGCTGGGGCCAACGTCCTGACTTTC.

The genes are TRBV19 and TRBJ2-2, with TRBD1 matching over 9 bases. Germline loops: CDR1 LNHDA, CDR2 SQIVND (reference sequence). The CDR3 has 15 amino acids. J lost 4 bases, V lost 5 bases, and 5 bases had no gene match. This chain's CDR3 is CASSVTGGLTGELFF. CDR3 DNA sequence: TGTGCCAGTAGTGTTACAGGGGGCCTCACCGGGGAGCTGTTTTTT.